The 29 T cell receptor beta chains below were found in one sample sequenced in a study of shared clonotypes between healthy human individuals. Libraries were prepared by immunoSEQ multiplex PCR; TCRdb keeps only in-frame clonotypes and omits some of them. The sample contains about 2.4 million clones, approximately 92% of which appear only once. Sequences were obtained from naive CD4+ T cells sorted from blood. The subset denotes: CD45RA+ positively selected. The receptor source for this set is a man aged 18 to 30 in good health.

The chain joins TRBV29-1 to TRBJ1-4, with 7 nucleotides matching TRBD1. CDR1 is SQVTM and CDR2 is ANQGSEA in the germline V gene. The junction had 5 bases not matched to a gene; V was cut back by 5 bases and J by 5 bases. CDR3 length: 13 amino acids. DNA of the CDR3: TGCAGCGTTTCGGACAGGACGAATGAAAAACTGTTTTTT. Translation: CSVSDRTNEKLFF.

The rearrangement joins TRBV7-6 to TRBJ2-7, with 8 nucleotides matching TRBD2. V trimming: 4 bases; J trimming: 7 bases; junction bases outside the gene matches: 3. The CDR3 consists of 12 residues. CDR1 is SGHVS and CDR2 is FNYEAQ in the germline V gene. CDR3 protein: CASSSGGGEQYF. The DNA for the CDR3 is TGTGCCAGCAGCTCGGGGGGGGGAGAGCAGTACTTC.

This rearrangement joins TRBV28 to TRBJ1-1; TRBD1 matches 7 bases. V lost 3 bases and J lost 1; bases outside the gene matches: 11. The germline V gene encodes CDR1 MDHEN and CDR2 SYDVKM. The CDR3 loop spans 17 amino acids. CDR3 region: CASSLIQGSGENTEAFF. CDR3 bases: TGTGCCAGCAGTTTGATACAGGGGTCCGGGGAGAACACTGAAGCTTTCTTT.

For the CDR3, the DNA is TGCGCCCATGGGGCAGGGATGAGAAACCAGCCCCAGCATTTT. Translation gives CAHGAGMRNQPQHF. The V and J genes are TRBV23-1 and TRBJ1-5; D is perhaps TRBD1 (5 bases). TRBV23-1 belongs to the ORF category, with a function that is uncertain. V was cut by 11 bases and J by 7 bases, with 21 bases left in between. The CDR3 runs to 14 residues.

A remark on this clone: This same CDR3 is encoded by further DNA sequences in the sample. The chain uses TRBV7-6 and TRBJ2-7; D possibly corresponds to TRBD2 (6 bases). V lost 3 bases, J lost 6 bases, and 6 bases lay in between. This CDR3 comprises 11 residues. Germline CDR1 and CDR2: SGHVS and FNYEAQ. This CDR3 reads CASSFGGEQYF. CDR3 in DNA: TGTGCCAGCAGCTTCGGGGGCGAGCAGTACTTC.

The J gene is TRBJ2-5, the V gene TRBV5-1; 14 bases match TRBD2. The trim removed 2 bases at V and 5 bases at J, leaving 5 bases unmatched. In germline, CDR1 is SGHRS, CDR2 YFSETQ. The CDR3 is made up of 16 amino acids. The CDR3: CASSLGTSGSLETQYF. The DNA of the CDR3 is TGCGCCAGCAGCTTAGGGACTAGCGGGAGTCTCGAGACCCAGTACTTC. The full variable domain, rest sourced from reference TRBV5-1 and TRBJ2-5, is KAGVTQTPRYLIKTRGQQVTLSCSPISGHRSVSWYQQTPGQGLQFLFEYFSETQRNKGNFPGRFSGRQFSNSRSEMNVSTLELGDSALYLCASSLGTSGSLETQYFGPGTRLLVL.

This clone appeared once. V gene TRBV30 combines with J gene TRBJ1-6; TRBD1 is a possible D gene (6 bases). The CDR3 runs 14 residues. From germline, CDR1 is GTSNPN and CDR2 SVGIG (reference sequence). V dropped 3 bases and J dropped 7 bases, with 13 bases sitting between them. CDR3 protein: CAWREGGGNSPLHF. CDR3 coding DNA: TGTGCCTGGAGGGAGGGAGGGGGGAATTCACCCCTCCACTTT.

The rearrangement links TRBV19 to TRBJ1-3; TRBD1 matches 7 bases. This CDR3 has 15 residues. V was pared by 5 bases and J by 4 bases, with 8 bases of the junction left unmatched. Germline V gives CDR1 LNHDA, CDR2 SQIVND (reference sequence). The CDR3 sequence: CASSPPPGQGNTIYF. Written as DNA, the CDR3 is TGTGCCAGTAGTCCACCTCCGGGACAGGGAAACACCATATATTTT.

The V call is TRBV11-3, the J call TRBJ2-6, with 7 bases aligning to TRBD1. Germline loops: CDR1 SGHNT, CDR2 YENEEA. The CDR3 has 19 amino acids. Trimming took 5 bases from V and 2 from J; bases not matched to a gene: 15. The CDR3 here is CASSKRGTGASAGANVLTF. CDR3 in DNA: TGTGCCAGCAGCAAGAGGGGTACAGGGGCGTCAGCTGGGGCCAACGTCCTGACTTTC. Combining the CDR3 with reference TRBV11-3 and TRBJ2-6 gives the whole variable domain EAGVVQSPRYKIIEKKQPVAFWCNPISGHNTLYWYLQNLGQGPELLIRYENEEAVDDSQLPKDRFSAERLKGVDSTLKIQPAELGDSAVYLCASSKRGTGASAGANVLTFGAGSRLTVL.

CDR3 residues: CASSLDGASTDTQYF. CDR3 nucleotide sequence: TGTGCCAGCAGCTTAGATGGGGCTAGCACAGATACGCAGTATTTT. The chain employs TRBV11-3 and TRBJ2-3; D is perhaps TRBD1 (5 bases). Trimming cost V 0 bases and J 0 bases, with 7 bases left between them. CDR1 SGHNT and CDR2 YENEEA come from the germline V gene. The CDR3 length is 15 residues.

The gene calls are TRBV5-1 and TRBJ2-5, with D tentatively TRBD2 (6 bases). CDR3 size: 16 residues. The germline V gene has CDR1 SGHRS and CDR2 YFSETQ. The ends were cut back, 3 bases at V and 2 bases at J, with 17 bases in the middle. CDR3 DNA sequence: TGCGCCAGCAGCTCGACCCGGACTACCCTTCAAGAGACCCAGTACTTC. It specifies CASSSTRTTLQETQYF.

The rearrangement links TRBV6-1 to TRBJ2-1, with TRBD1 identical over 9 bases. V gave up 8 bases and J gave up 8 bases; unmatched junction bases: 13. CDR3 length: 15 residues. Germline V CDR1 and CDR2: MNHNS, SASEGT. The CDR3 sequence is CASRTGQGFVDEQFF. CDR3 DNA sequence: TGTGCCAGCCGCACGGGACAGGGCTTTGTCGATGAGCAGTTCTTC.

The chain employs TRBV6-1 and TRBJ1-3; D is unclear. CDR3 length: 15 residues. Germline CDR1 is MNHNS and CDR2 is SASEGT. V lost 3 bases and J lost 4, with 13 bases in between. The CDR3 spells CASSESPRGGNTIYF. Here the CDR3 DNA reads TGTGCCAGCAGTGAGTCCCCCCGAGGCGGAAACACCATATATTTT.

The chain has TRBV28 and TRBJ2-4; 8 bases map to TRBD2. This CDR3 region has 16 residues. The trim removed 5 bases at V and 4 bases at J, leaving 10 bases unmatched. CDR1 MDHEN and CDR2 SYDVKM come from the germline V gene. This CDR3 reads CASSAGRGGLKNIQYF. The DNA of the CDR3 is TGTGCCAGCAGTGCCGGGAGGGGCGGGTTAAAAAACATTCAGTACTTC. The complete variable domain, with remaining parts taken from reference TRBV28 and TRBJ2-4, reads DVKVTQSSRYLVKRTGEKVFLECVQDMDHENMFWYRQDPGLGLRLIYFSYDVKMKEKGDIPEGYSVSREKKERFSLILESASTNQTSMYLCASSAGRGGLKNIQYFGAGTRLSVL.

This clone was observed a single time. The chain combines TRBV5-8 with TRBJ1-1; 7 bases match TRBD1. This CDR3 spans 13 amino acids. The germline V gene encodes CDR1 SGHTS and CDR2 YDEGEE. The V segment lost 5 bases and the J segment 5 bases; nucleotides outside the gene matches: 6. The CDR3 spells CASSSEQGTEAFF. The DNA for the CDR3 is TGTGCCAGCAGTTCTGAACAGGGGACTGAAGCTTTCTTT.

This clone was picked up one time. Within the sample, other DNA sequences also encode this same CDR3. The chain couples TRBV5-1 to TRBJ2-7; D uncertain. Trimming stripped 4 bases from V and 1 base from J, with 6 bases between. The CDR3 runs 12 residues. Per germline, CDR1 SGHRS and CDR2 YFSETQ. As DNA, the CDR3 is TGCGCCAGCAGCAGGGAATCCTACGAGCAGTACTTC. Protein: CASSRESYEQYF. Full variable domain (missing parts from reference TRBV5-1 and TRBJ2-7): KAGVTQTPRYLIKTRGQQVTLSCSPISGHRSVSWYQQTPGQGLQFLFEYFSETQRNKGNFPGRFSGRQFSNSRSEMNVSTLELGDSALYLCASSRESYEQYFGPGTRLTVT.

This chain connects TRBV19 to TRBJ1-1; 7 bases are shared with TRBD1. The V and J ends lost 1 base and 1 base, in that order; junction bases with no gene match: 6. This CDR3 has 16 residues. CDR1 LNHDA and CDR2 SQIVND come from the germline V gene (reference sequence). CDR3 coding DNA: TGTGCCAGTAGTATAGGGTACAGGGGCCAGAACACTGAAGCTTTCTTT. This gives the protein CASSIGYRGQNTEAFF.

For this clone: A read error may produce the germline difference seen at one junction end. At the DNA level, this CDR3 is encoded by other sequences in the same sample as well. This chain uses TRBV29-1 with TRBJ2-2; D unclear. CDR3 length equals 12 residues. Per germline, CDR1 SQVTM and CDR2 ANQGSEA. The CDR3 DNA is TGCAGTGTTGCCTTTGGGGTCGGGGAGCTGTTTTTT. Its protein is CSVAFGVGELFF.

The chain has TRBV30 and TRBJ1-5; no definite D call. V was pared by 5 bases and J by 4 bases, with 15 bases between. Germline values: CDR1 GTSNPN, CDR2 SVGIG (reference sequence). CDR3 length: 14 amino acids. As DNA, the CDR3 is TGTGCCTGGGCAGCCGATATAGCAAATCAGCCCCAGCATTTT. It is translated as CAWAADIANQPQHF.

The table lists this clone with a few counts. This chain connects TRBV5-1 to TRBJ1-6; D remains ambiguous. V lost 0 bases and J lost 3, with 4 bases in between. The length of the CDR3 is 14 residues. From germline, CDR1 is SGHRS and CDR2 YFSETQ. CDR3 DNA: TGCGCCAGCAGCTTGGACAGCTATAATTCACCCCTCCACTTT. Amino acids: CASSLDSYNSPLHF.

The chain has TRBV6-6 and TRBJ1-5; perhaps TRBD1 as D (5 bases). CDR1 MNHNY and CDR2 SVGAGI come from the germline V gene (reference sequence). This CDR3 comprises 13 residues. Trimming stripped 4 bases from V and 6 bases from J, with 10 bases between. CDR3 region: CASSSGSGQPQHF. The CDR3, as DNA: TGTGCCAGCAGTTCAGGGTCGGGTCAGCCCCAGCATTTT.

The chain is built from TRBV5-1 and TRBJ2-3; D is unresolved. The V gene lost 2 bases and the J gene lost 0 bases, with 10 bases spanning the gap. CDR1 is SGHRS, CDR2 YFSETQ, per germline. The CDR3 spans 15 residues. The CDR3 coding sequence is TGCGCCAGCAGCTTAAGGGCTACTAGCACAGATACGCAGTATTTT. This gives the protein CASSLRATSTDTQYF. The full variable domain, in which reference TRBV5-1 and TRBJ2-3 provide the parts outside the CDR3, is KAGVTQTPRYLIKTRGQQVTLSCSPISGHRSVSWYQQTPGQGLQFLFEYFSETQRNKGNFPGRFSGRQFSNSRSEMNVSTLELGDSALYLCASSLRATSTDTQYFGPGTRLTVL.

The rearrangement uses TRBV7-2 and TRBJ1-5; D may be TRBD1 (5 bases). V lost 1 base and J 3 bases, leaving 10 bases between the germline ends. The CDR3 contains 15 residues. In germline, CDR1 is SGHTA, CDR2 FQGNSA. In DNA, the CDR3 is TGTGCCAGCAGCTTAGAGTGGGGGGTCAATCAGCCCCAGCATTTT. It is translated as CASSLEWGVNQPQHF.

In DNA form, the CDR3 reads TGTGCCAGTAGTATAGCCAAGACTAGCGGGGGGGCCGACGAGCAGTACTTC. This codes for CASSIAKTSGGADEQYF. The chain recombines TRBV19 with TRBJ2-7; TRBD2 aligns across 14 bases. The germline gives CDR1 LNHDA, CDR2 SQIVND (reference sequence). Unmatched junction bases numbered 7, after V lost 1 base and J lost 5 bases. The CDR3 spans 17 residues.

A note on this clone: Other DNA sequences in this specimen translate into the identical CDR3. The CDR3 region is CASSLGSTGANVLTF. In DNA, the CDR3 is TGCGCCAGCAGCTTGGGGAGTACAGGGGCCAACGTCCTGACTTTC. V and J are TRBV5-1 and TRBJ2-6, with D uncertain. Trimming shortened V by 0 bases and J by 4 bases, and 8 bases separated the two germline ends. CDR1 is SGHRS, CDR2 YFSETQ, per germline. The CDR3 totals 15 residues.

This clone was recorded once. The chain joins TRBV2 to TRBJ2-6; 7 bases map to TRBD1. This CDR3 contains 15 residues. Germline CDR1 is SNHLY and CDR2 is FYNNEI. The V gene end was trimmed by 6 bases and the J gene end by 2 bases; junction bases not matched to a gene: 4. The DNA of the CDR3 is TGTGCCAGCAGGAATACAGGGGCTGGGGCCAACGTCCTGACTTTC. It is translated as CASRNTGAGANVLTF.

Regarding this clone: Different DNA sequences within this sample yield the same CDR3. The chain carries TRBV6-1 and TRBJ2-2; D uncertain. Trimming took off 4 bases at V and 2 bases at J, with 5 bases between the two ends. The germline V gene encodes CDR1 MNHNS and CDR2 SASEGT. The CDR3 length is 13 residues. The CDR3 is CASSGLNTGELFF. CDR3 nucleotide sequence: TGTGCCAGCAGTGGCCTAAACACCGGGGAGCTGTTTTTT.

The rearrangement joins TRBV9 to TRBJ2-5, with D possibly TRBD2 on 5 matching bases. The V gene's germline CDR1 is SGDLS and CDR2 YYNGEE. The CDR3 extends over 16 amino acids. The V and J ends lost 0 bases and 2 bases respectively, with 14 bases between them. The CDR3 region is CASSVGVSGRQETQYF. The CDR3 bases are TGTGCCAGCAGCGTAGGCGTTTCGGGAAGACAAGAGACCCAGTACTTC. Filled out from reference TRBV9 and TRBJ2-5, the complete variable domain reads DSGVTQTPKHLITATGQRVTLRCSPRSGDLSVYWYQQSLDQGLQFLIQYYNGEERAKGNILERFSAQQFPDLHSELNLSSLELGDSALYFCASSVGVSGRQETQYFGPGTRLLVL.

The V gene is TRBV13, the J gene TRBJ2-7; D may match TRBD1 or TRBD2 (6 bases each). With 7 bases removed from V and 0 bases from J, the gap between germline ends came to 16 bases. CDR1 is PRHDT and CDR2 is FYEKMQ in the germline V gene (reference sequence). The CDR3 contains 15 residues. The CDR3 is CASTRTEAGSYEQYF. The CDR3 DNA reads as TGTGCCAGCACCCGGACAGAAGCGGGCTCCTACGAGCAGTACTTC.